This TCR beta chain derives from a study of blood T cells in healthy people across ages. Study findings and constraints: Strong correlation existed between TCR beta diversity and naive T cell percentage. Aged donors had fewer naive CD4+ cells and lower diversity than long-lived donors.

Next came a second PCR, run for about 7 to 12 cycles, which used a sample-barcoded 5' primer along with a J-beta primer mix. TCRdb reanalysed the 5' RACE reads using MiXCR and keeps one entry per CDR3 protein. The repertoire holds about 1.4 million distinct CDR3 sequences, almost 60% seen once, with roughly 7% in the top ten. About this clonotype: Its target is not known.

CDR3 size: 15 residues. The germline V and J ends were trimmed by 2 bases and 3 bases, with 13 bases remaining between them. Germline V gives CDR1 SGHAT, CDR2 FQNNGV. This TCR derives from a man aged 18-30 years in good health. The rearrangement uses TRBV11-2 and TRBJ1-2; D gene uncertain. The sequencing input was blood. CDR3 DNA sequence: TGTGCCAGCAGCTTAATTGGGGAACTCCACTATGGCTACACCTTC. Protein sequence: CASSLIGELHYGYTF.